Listed here are 17 T cell receptor beta chains from one sample, sequenced in a study of T cells in Graves' hyperthyroidism and ophthalmopathy. RNA transcripts provided the source from which TCR beta CDR3 regions were amplified. A set of HTBI primers served as the primers for a first-round RT-PCR of the TCR CDR3. TCRdb re-called the multiplex PCR reads through MiXCR, storing one row per CDR3 protein. Of about 600,000 distinct CDR3 sequences listed, around 13% are singletons. The specimen was blood. These TCRs come from a woman in her 50s with Graves' ophthalmopathy.

This chain links TRBV20-1 with TRBJ1-1; 10 nucleotides match TRBD1. Germline CDR1 DFQATT, CDR2 SNEGSKA (reference sequence). The CDR3 runs 13 residues. The J segment lost 1 base and the V segment lost 5 bases, leaving 1 base of the junction unmatched. Written as DNA, the CDR3 is TGCAGTGCTCGACAGGGGGCGAACACTGAAGCTTTCTTT. It translates to CSARQGANTEAFF.

This clonotype has more than one count but fewer than ten. The chain is built from TRBV7-3 and TRBJ1-2, with a possible D match to TRBD1 (5 bases). The V gene's germline CDR1 is SGHTA and CDR2 FQGTGA. Trimming took off 2 bases at V and 8 bases at J, with 15 bases between the two ends. This CDR3 has 14 amino acids. The chain's CDR3 is CASSLGVRGSGYTF. In nucleotides, the CDR3 is TGTGCCAGCAGCTTAGGGGTGCGGGGGAGCGGCTACACCTTC. Filled out from reference TRBV7-3 and TRBJ1-2, the complete variable domain reads GAGVSQTPSNKVTEKGKYVELRCDPISGHTALYWYRQSLGQGPEFLIYFQGTGAADDSGLPNDRFFAVRPEGSVSTLKIQRTERGDSAVYLCASSLGVRGSGYTFGSGTRLTVV.

The rearrangement joins TRBV20-1 to TRBJ2-3; 9 bases agree with TRBD2. Germline trimming cut 1 base from V and 3 bases from J; bases unmatched to any gene: 8. The CDR3 length is 16 residues. Germline CDR1 DFQATT, CDR2 SNEGSKA (reference sequence). In DNA form, the CDR3 reads TGCAGTGCTAGAGCTCCGGGACTAGCCTTTACAGATACGCAGTATTTT. It translates to CSARAPGLAFTDTQYF.

The chain has TRBV20-1 and TRBJ2-1; 7 nucleotides agree with TRBD1. Germline V gene sequence: CDR1 DFQATT, CDR2 SNEGSKA (reference sequence). V trimming: 6 bases; J trimming: 0 bases; junction bases outside the gene matches: 11. CDR3 length: 16 amino acids. CDR3 bases: TGCAGTGCGGCCGGGACAGAATTGTACTCCTACAATGAGCAGTTCTTC. It encodes CSAAGTELYSYNEQFF.

A note on this clonotype: The junction and the germline gene differ at one end; a read error may be behind it. V gene TRBV28 combines with J gene TRBJ2-4; 7 bases map to TRBD1. Germline values: CDR1 MDHEN, CDR2 SYDVKM. The CDR3 totals 15 residues. CDR3 sequence: CTSSLRGQGGNIQYF. The DNA of the CDR3 is TGTACCAGCAGTTTAAGGGGGCAGGGCGGAAACATTCAGTACTTC. The full variable domain, in which reference TRBV28 and TRBJ2-4 provide the parts outside the CDR3, is DVKVTQSSRYLVKRTGEKVFLECVQDMDHENMFWYRQDPGLGLRLIYFSYDVKMKEKGDIPEGYSVSREKKERFSLILESASTNQTSMYLCTSSLRGQGGNIQYFGAGTRLSVL.

This clonotype was detected many times. The chain recombines TRBV7-9 with TRBJ1-3, with TRBD1 matching 7 bases. Germline V lookup: CDR1 SEHNR, CDR2 FQNEAQ (reference sequence). The CDR3 loop spans 14 amino acids. The ends lost 5 bases at V and 4 bases at J; junction bases unmatched: 5. The CDR3 loop is CASSPDRVGNTIYF. CDR3 nucleotide sequence: TGTGCCAGCAGCCCCGACAGGGTGGGAAACACCATATATTTT.

The chain combines TRBV12-3 or TRBV12-4 with TRBJ2-2, with unresolved D. This CDR3 is 15 amino acids long. Trimming removed 2 bases from V and 0 bases from J, with 7 bases in between. CDR3 in amino acids: CASSLWATNTGELFF. CDR3 bases: TGTGCCAGCAGTTTATGGGCCACGAACACCGGGGAGCTGTTTTTT.

V usage is TRBV14 and J usage is TRBJ2-1; D is undetermined. From germline, CDR1 is SGHDN and CDR2 FVKESK. Trimming pared 1 base from V and 7 bases from J, leaving 17 bases between. The CDR3 contains 16 residues. CDR3 in DNA: TGTGCCAGCAGCCAAGGGGTTAGGAGAAAATCAAATGAGCAGTTCTTC. This codes for CASSQGVRRKSNEQFF.

This clonotype has just a few counts. The CDR3 spells CASSVVSGQNTEAFF. The CDR3 coding sequence is TGTGCCAGCAGCGTAGTTTCAGGGCAGAACACTGAAGCTTTCTTT. The V and J genes are TRBV9 and TRBJ1-1; possible D gene TRBD1, 5 bases. The CDR3 consists of 15 residues. Trimming removed 0 bases from V and 1 base from J, with 10 bases in between. The germline CDR1 and CDR2 sequences are SGDLS and YYNGEE.

This clonotype was recorded at least ten times. The rearrangement joins TRBV7-8 to TRBJ1-4, with unresolved D. In germline, CDR1 is SGHVS, CDR2 FQNEAQ. The V gene lost 3 bases and the J gene lost 5 bases, with 13 bases spanning the gap. This CDR3 has 15 residues. DNA of the CDR3: TGTGCCAGCAGCTTTGGGGTCGGAATGAATGAAAAACTGTTTTTT. Translation gives CASSFGVGMNEKLFF.

This clonotype occurred many times. The genes are TRBV28 and TRBJ2-1; unclear D gene. Germline CDR1 is MDHEN and CDR2 is SYDVKM. This CDR3 has 13 amino acids. V lost 5 bases and J 5 bases, leaving 10 bases between the germline ends. The CDR3 spells CASSDLQNNEQFF. The CDR3 DNA is TGTGCCAGCAGTGACCTACAGAACAATGAGCAGTTCTTC.

At least ten counts were recorded for this clonotype. This chain connects TRBV20-1 to TRBJ2-5; D possibly corresponds to TRBD1 (6 bases). In germline, CDR1 is DFQATT, CDR2 SNEGSKA (reference sequence). The CDR3 runs to 14 residues. V lost 4 bases and J lost 1, with 13 bases in between. The CDR3 protein is CSATPTGSQETQYF. CDR3 coding DNA: TGCAGTGCTACGCCTACAGGGTCCCAAGAGACCCAGTACTTC.

This clonotype was recorded many times. The V and J genes are TRBV13 and TRBJ2-5; D call uncertain. Trimming cost V 5 bases and J 1 base, with 14 bases left between them. Germline V gives CDR1 PRHDT, CDR2 FYEKMQ (reference sequence). This CDR3 region has 15 residues. The CDR3 DNA reads as TGTGCCAGCAGCCACCTACGTGGATCCCAAGAGACCCAGTACTTC. This codes for CASSHLRGSQETQYF.

At least ten counts were recorded for this clonotype. The V and J genes are TRBV7-9 and TRBJ2-1; 10 nucleotides agree with TRBD2. The germline CDR1 and CDR2 sequences are SEHNR and FQNEAQ (reference sequence). The CDR3 contains 18 residues. Trimming took 0 bases from V and 0 from J; bases not matched to a gene: 5. The DNA for the CDR3 is TGTGCCAGCAGCTTAGCTAGCGGGAGGCCAAGCTCCTACAATGAGCAGTTCTTC. Its translation is CASSLASGRPSSYNEQFF.

There are a few counts of this clonotype. The chain uses TRBV4-3 and TRBJ2-7; no definite D call. Looked up from germline, CDR1 is LGHNA and CDR2 is YSLEER. Trimming removed 0 bases at V and 0 bases at J, with 9 bases between. This CDR3 has 15 amino acids. The CDR3 loop is CASSQDPSVSYEQYF. The CDR3, as DNA: TGCGCCAGCAGCCAAGATCCTTCAGTCTCCTACGAGCAGTACTTC.

This clonotype was found many times. This chain uses TRBV5-6 with TRBJ1-5; D might be TRBD1 (5 bases). The CDR3 runs 13 residues. V lost 7 bases and J lost 7, with 15 bases in between. CDR1 is SGHDT, CDR2 YYEEEE, per germline. The CDR3 region has the DNA TGTGCCAGCGAGTCAAGGGGAGGCCAGCCCCAGCATTTT. It specifies CASESRGGQPQHF.

This clonotype appeared many times. The chain links TRBV27 to TRBJ2-2, with a weak D call TRBD2 (6 bases). V dropped 4 bases and J dropped 1 base, with 7 bases sitting between them. Germline V gene lookup returns CDR1 MNHEY and CDR2 SMNVEV (reference sequence). The CDR3 totals 14 residues. The chain's CDR3 is CASSSGVNTGELFF. Written as DNA, the CDR3 is TGTGCCAGCAGTTCGGGAGTGAACACCGGGGAGCTGTTTTTT.